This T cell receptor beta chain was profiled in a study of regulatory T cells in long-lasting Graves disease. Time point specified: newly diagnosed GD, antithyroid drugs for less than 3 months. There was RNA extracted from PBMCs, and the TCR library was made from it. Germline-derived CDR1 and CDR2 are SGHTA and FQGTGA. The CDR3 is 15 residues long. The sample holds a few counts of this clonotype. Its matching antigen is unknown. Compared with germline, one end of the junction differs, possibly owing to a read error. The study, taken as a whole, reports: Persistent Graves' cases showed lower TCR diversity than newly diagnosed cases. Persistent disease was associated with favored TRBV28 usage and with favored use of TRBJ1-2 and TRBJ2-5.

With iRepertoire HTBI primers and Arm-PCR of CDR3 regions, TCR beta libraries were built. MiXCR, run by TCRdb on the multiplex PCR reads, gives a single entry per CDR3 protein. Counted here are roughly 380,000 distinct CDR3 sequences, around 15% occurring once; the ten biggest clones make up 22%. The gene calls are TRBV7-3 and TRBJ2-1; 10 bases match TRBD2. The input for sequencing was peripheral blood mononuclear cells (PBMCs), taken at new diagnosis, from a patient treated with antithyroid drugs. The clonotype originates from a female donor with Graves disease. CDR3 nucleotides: TGTGCCAGCAGCCCCGGGACTAGCGACTACAATGAGCGGTTCTTC. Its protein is CASSPGTSDYNERFF.